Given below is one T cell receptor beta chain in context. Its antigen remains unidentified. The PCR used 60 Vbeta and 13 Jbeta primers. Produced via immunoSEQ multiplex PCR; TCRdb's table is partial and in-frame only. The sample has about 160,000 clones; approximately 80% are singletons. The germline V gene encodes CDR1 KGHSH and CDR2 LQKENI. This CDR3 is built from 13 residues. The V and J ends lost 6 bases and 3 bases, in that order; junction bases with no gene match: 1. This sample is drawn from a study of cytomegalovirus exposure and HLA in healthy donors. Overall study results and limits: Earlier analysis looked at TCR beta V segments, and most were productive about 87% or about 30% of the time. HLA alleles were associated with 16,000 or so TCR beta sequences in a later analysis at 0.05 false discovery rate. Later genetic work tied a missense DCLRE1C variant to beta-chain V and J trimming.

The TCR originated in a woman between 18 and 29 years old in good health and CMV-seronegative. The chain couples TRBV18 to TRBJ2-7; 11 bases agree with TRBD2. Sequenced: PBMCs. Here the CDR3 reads CASSSGRDYEQYF. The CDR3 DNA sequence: TGTGCCAGCTCTAGCGGGAGGGACTACGAGCAGTACTTC.